The clone carrying this TCR beta chain occurred many times. This sample was included in a study of molecular identifiers for immune sequencing clone quantification. In TCRdb, the PCR reads were re-called with MiXCR into one record per CDR3 protein. The sample yields roughly 93,000 distinct CDR3 sequences, around 17% seen once. CDR1 and CDR2 from the germline V gene are SGDLS and YYNGEE. The V gene lost 4 bases and the J gene lost 3 bases, with 22 bases spanning the gap. The CDR3 has 17 residues. The sequence was obtained from a human donor in good health. Some libraries in this study had Jurkat cell RNA spiked in. The V gene is TRBV9, the J gene TRBJ1-1; TRBD1 might be the D (6 bases). Sequencing was carried out using naive CD8+ T cells from blood, with Jurkat cell RNA spiked in. As to subset: FACS-sorted CD8+CD4-CCR7+CD45RA+ naive T cells. For the CDR3, the DNA is TGTGCCAGCAGCCCAGTAGACAGGACGATATTCCACACTGAAGCTTTCTTT. It yields the protein CASSPVDRTIFHTEAFF.